This TCR beta chain was retrieved from a study of T-cell reconstitution after alpha-beta-depleted transplantation in children. Points from the study as a whole: Surviving recipient cells, namely T cells and thymic progenitors, were the source of high day-60 TCRbeta diversity in some patients. From newly produced T cells came most of the T-cell counts and diversity one year after transplant. Roughly two months post-transplant, alpha-beta T cells reportedly originated from several hundred graft clones that had expanded.

Unique molecular identifiers were incorporated when the TCRbeta library was constructed. Each CDR3 protein is one row after TCRdb ran MiXCR on the PCR reads. The sample contains 700,000 to 950,000 distinct CDR3 sequences, 16% of which appear only once. CDR1 is DFQATT, CDR2 SNEGSKA, per germline (reference sequence). The V segment lost 6 bases and the J segment 3 bases; nucleotides outside the gene matches: 3. The CDR3 sequence is 14 residues long. To note about this clonotype: The antigen remains undetermined.

The gene calls are TRBV20-1 and TRBJ2-2; 11 bases match TRBD2. The sample consisted of PBMCs, mostly from graft donor cells, taken 360 days after TCRalphabeta/CD19-depleted stem cell transplant. This sequence originates from a male patient aged 5 to 17 who had a stem cell transplant for acute lymphoblastic leukemia, so the T cells may come from the graft donor. In DNA form, the CDR3 reads TGCAGTGCCCCGGGACTAGCGGACACCGGGGAGCTGTTTTTT. It specifies CSAPGLADTGELFF.